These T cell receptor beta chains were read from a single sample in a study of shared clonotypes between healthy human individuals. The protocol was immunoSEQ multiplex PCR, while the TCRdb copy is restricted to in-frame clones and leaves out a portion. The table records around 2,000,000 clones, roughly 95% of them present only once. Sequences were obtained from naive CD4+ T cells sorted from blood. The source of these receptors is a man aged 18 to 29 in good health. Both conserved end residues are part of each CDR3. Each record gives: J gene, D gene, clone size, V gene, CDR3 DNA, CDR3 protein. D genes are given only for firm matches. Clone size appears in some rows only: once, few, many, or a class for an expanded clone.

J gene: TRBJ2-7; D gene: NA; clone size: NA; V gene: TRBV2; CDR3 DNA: TGTGCCAGCAGTGAATGGTCCTACGAGCAGTACTTC; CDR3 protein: CASSEWSYEQYF
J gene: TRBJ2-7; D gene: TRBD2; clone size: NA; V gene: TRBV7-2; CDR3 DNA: TGTGCCAGCAGCTTAGAAACTAGCGGTCCCTACGAGCAGTACTTC; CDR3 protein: CASSLETSGPYEQYF
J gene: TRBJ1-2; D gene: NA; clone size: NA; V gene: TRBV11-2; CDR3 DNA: TGTGCCAGCAGCTCTCCTTGGAACTATGGCTACACCTTC; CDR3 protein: CASSSPWNYGYTF
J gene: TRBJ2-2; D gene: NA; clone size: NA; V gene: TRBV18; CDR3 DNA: TGTGCCAGCTCACCACCCGGGGCCAGGACCGGGGAGCTGTTTTTT; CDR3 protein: CASSPPGARTGELFF
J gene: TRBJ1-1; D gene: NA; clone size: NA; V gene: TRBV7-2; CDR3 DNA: TGTGCCAGCAGCCTCGACGGGAGAAAGATAAATGAAGCTTTCTTT; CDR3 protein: CASSLDGRKINEAFF
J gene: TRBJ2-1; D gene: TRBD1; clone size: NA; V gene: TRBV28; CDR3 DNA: TGTGCCAGCAGTTTAGCGTGGAGACAGGGGCCCTACAATGAGCAGTTCTTC; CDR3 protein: CASSLAWRQGPYNEQFF
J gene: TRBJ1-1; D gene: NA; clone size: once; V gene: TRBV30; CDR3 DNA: TGTGCCTGGAGTGTGTGGCCGCAAATGAACACTGAAGCTTTCTTT; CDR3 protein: CAWSVWPQMNTEAFF
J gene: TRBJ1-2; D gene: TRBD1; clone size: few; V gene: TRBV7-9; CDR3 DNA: TGTGCGACCGGGACAGGGGTTTACACCTTC; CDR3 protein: CATGTGVYTF
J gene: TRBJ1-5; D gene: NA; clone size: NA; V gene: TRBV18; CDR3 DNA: TGTGCCAGCTCACCAGGAACCAATCAGCCCCAGCATTTT; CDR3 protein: CASSPGTNQPQHF
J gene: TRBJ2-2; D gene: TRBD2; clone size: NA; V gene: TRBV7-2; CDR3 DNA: TGTGCCAGCAGCTTAGCTAGCGGGGCCCTCGGGGAGCTGTTTTTT; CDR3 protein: CASSLASGALGELFF
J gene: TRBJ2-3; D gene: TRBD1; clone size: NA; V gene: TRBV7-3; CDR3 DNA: TGTGCCAGCAGTGGGACAGGGCGTGACACAGATACGCAGTATTTT; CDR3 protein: CASSGTGRDTDTQYF
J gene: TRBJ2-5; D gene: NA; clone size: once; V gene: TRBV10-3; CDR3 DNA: TGTGCCATCCAAGACACGGCGGGAGAGACCCAGTACTTC; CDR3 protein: CAIQDTAGETQYF
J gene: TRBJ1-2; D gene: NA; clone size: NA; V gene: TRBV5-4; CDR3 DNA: TGTGCCAGCAGCTTGGGGCAGGCCGTCTCTAACTATGGCTACACCTTC; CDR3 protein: CASSLGQAVSNYGYTF
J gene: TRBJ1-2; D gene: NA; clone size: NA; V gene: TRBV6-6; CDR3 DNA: TGTGCCAGCAGTTCGAACGATGGGGGAGGCTACACCTTC; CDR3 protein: CASSSNDGGGYTF
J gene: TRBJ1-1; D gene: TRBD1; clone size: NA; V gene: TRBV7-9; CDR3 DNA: TGTGCCAGCAGCCGCACGGGGACAGGGGGCTTGAACACTGAAGCTTTCTTT; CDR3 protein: CASSRTGTGGLNTEAFF
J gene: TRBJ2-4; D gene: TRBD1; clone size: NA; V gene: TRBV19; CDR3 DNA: TGTGCCAGTAGTAGTACCGGGACAGGGATCAACATTCAGTACTTC; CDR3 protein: CASSSTGTGINIQYF
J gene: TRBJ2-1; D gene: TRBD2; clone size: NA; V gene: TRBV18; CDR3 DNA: TGTGCCAGCTCACCGAGCACTAGCGGGACAAAATACAATGAGCAGTTCTTC; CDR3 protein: CASSPSTSGTKYNEQFF
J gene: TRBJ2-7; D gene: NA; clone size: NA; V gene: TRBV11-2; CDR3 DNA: TGTGCCAGCAGCTTAACCGGGGGGCGCGACGAGCAGTACTTC; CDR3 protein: CASSLTGGRDEQYF
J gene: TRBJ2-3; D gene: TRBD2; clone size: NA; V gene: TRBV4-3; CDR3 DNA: TGCGCCAGCAGCCAGATTAGCGGGAGGGGCACAGATACGCAGTATTTT; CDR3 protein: CASSQISGRGTDTQYF
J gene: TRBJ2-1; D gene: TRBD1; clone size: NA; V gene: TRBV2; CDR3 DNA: TGTGCCAGCAGTGAAGAGACAGGGGGGGTCCGCTTCTTC; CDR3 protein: CASSEETGGVRFF
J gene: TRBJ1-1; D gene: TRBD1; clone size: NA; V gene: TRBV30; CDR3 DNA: TGTGCCTGGAGGGGGACAGGGAAAACTGAAGCTTTCTTT; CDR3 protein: CAWRGTGKTEAFF
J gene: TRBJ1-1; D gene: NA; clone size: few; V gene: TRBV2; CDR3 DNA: TGTGCCAGCAGTGGGGGACAGAACACTGAAGCTTTCTTT; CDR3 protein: CASSGGQNTEAFF
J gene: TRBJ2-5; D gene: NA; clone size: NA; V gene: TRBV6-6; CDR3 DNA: TGTGCCAGCACCCTTAAAGGGTCAGGGGAGACCCAGTACTTC; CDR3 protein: CASTLKGSGETQYF
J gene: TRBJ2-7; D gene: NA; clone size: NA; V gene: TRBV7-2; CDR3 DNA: TGTGCCAGCAGCTTAGTGGACACCTTATACGAGCAGTACTTC; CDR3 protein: CASSLVDTLYEQYF
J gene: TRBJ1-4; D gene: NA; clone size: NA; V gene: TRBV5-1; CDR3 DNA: TGCGCCAGCAGCTCAACCCTAGGAGAAAAACTGTTTTTT; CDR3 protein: CASSSTLGEKLFF
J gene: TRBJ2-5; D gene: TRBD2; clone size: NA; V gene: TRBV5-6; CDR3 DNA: TGTGCCAGCAGCTTCACTAGCGCCCCAGGGACCCAGTACTTC; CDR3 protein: CASSFTSAPGTQYF
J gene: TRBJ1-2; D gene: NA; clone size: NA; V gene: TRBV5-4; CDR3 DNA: TGTGCCAGCAGCTTGGCGTCGGTACCTAACTATGGCTACACCTTC; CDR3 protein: CASSLASVPNYGYTF
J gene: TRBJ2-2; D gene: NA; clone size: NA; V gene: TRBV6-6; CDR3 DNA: TGTGCCAGCAGTAAGGCGATGACCGGGGAGCTGTTTTTT; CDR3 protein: CASSKAMTGELFF
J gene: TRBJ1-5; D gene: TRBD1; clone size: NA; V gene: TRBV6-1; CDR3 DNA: TGTGCCAGCAGTGCGGGGACCGGGACAGGATTTAATCAGCCCCAGCATTTT; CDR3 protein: CASSAGTGTGFNQPQHF
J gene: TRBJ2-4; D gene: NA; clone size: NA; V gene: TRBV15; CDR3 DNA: TGTGCCACCAGCAGGGAAGGAATAGACAAAAACATTCAGTACTTC; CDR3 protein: CATSREGIDKNIQYF
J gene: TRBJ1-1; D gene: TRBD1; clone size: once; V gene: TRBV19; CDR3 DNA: TGTGCCACTGACAGGGGTCGAGGTACTGAAGCTTTCTTT; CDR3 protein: CATDRGRGTEAFF
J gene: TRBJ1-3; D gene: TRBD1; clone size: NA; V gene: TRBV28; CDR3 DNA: TGTGCCAGCAGTTTCGGTTCAGGGGGGCGAAACACCATATATTTT; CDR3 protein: CASSFGSGGRNTIYF
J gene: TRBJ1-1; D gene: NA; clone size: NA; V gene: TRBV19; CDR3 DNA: TGTGCCAGTAGTCCGAACACTGAAGCTTTCTTT; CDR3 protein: CASSPNTEAFF
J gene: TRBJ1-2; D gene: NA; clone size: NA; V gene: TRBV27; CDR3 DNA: TGTGCCAGCAGTTTAGGGGGGGCAATTCCCTATGGCTACACCTTC; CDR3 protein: CASSLGGAIPYGYTF
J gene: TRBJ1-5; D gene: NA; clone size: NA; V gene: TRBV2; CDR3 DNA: TGTGCCAGCAGTTTCATCTATAGCAATCAGCCCCAGCATTTT; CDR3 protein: CASSFIYSNQPQHF
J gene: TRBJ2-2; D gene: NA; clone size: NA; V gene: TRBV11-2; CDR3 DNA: TGTGCCAGCAGCCAGATACAGGGACTAACGTGGGAGCTGTTTTTT; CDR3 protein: CASSQIQGLTWELFF
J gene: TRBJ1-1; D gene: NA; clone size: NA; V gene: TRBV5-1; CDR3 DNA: TGCGCCAGCAGCAGGCGGGCAGTAAACACTGAAGCTTTCTTT; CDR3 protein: CASSRRAVNTEAFF
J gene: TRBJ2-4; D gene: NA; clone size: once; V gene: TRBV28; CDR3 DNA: TGTGCCAGCAGTTCTGGTTTCCTAGCCAAAAACATTCAGTACTTC; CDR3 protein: CASSSGFLAKNIQYF
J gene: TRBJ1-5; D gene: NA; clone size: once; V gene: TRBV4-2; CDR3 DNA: TGTGCCAGCAGCCAAGAGGGTAGGGGTGGCAATCAGCCCCAGCATTTT; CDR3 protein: CASSQEGRGGNQPQHF
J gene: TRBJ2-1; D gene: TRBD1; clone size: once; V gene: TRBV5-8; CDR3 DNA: TGTGCCAGCAGCTTGGGGACAGGGGGTGCCTACAATGAGCAGTTCTTC; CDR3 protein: CASSLGTGGAYNEQFF
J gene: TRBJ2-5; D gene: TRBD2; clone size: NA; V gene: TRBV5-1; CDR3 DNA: TGCGCCAGCAGCTTGGGACTAGCGGGACAGTCGACCCAGTACTTC; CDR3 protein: CASSLGLAGQSTQYF
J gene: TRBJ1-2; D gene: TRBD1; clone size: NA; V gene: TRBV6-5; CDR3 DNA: TGTGCCAGCAGTTACTCGCCAGGGGGCAACTATGGCTACACCTTC; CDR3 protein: CASSYSPGGNYGYTF
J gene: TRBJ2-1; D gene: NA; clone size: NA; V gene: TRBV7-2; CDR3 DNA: TGTGCCAGCAGCTTAGAACAGGGCAATGAGCAGTTCTTC; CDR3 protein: CASSLEQGNEQFF
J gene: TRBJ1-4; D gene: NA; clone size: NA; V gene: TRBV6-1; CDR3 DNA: TGTGCCAGCAACCTAGACAGGACTAATGAAAAACTGTTTTTT; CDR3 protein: CASNLDRTNEKLFF
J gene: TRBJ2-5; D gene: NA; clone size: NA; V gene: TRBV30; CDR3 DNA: TGTGCCTGGAGAAAGGGAGGTGGCCAGTACTTC; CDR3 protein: CAWRKGGGQYF
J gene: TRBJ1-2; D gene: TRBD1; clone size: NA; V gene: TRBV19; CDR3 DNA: TGTGCCAGTAGGCCCAGGCAAGGGGGCAACTATGGCTACACCTTC; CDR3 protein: CASRPRQGGNYGYTF
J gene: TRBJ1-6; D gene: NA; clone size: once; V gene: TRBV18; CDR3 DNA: TGTGCCAGCTCACCAGGCAGGGGAAGAAATTCACCCCTCCACTTT; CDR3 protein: CASSPGRGRNSPLHF
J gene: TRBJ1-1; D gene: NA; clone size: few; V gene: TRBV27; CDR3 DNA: TGTGCCAGCAGTTTAACAGCGAACACTGAAGCTTTCTTT; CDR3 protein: CASSLTANTEAFF
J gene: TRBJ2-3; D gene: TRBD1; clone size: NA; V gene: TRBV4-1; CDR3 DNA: TGCGCCAGCAGCCAAGGGACAGGGGCCCACTATACGCAGTATTTT; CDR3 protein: CASSQGTGAHYTQYF